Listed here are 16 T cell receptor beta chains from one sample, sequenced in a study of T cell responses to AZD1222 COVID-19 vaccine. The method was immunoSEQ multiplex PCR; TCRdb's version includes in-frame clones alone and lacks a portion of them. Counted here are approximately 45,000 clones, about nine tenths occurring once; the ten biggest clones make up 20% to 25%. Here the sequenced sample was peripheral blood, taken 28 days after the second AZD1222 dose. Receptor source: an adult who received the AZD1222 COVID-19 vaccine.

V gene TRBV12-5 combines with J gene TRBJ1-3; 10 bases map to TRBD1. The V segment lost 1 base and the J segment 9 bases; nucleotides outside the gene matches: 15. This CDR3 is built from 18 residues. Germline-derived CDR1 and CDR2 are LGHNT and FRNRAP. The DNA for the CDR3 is TGTGCTAGTGGTTTGGGGCCCCCGGGGACAGGGGCGGCGGGCACCATATATTTT. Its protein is CASGLGPPGTGAAGTIYF.

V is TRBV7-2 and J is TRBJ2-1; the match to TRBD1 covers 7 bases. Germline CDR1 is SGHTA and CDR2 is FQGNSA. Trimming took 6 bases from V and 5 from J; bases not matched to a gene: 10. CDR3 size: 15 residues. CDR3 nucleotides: TGTGCCAGCAGACTAGGGGGCGGGCTGAACAATGAGCAGTTCTTC. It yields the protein CASRLGGGLNNEQFF.

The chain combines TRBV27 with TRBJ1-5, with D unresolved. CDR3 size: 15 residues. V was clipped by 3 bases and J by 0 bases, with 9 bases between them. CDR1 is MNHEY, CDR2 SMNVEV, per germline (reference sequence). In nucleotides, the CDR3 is TGTGCCAGCAGTTTGGGCGGGTCTAGCAATCAGCCCCAGCATTTT. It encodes CASSLGGSSNQPQHF.

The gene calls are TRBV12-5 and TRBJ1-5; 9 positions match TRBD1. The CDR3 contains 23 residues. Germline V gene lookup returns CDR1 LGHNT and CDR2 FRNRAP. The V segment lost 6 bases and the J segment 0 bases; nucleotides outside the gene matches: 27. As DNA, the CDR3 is TGTGCTAGTGGACTCGGGACAGGGAAAGCGGAAAAGGTGGTGGGGTATAGCAATCAGCCCCAGCATTTT. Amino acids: CASGLGTGKAEKVVGYSNQPQHF.

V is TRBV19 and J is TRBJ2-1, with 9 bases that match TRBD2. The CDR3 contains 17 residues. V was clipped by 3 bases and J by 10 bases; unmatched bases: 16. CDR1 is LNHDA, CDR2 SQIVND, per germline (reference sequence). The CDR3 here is CASSMTWRRGGLEEQFF. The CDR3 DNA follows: TGTGCCAGTAGTATGACGTGGCGGCGGGGGGGCCTTGAGGAGCAGTTCTTC.

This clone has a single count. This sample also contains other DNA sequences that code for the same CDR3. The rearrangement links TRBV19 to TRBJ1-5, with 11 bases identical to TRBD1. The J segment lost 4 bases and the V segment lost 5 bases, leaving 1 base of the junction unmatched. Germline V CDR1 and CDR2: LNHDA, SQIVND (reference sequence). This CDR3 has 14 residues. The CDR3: CASSGTGGNQPQHF. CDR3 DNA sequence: TGTGCCAGTAGTGGGACAGGGGGGAATCAGCCCCAGCATTTT.

The DNA for the CDR3 is TGTGCCAGCAGCGCCCAATCGGACACTCGTCCAGATACGCAGTATTTT. Amino acids: CASSAQSDTRPDTQYF. The chain has TRBV9 and TRBJ2-3, with D tentatively TRBD1 (5 bases). Germline V gene sequence: CDR1 SGDLS, CDR2 YYNGEE. V lost 3 bases and J lost 4, with 18 bases in between. This CDR3 has 16 residues.

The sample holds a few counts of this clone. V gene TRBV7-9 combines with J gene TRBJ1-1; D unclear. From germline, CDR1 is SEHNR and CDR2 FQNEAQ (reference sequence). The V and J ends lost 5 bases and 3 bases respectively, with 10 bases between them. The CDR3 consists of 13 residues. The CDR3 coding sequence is TGTGCCAGCAGCAGACATGAGGACACTGAAGCTTTCTTT. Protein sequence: CASSRHEDTEAFF. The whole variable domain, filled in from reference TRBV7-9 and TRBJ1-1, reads DTGVSQNPRHKITKRGQNVTFRCDPISEHNRLYWYRQTLGQGPEFLTYFQNEAQLEKSRLLSDRFSAERPKGSFSTLEIQRTEQGDSAMYLCASSRHEDTEAFFGQGTRLTVV.

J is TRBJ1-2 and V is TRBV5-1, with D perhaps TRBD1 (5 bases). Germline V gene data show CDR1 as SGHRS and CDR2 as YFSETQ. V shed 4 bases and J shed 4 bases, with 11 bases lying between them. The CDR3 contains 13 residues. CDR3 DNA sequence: TGCGCCAGCAGCCCAGGGAGGGGCTATGGCTACACCTTC. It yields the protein CASSPGRGYGYTF.

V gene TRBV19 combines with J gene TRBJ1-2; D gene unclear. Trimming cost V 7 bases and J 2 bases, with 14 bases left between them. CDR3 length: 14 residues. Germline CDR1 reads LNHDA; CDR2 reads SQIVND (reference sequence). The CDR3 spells CASIVPGENYGYTF. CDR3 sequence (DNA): TGTGCCAGTATCGTACCGGGCGAAAACTATGGCTACACCTTC.

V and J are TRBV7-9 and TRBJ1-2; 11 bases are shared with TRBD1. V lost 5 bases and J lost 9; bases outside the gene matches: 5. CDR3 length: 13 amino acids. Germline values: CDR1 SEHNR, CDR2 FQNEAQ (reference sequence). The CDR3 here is CASSAGQGASYTF. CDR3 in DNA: TGTGCCAGCAGCGCAGGACAGGGGGCGAGCTACACCTTC.

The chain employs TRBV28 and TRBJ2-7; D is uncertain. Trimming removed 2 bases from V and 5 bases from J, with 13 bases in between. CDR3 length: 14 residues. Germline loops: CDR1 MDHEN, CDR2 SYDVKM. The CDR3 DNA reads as TGTGCCAGCAGTTTACCACGTAGGGTCCACGAGCAGTACTTC. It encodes CASSLPRRVHEQYF. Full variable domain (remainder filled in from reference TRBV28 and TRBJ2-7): DVKVTQSSRYLVKRTGEKVFLECVQDMDHENMFWYRQDPGLGLRLIYFSYDVKMKEKGDIPEGYSVSREKKERFSLILESASTNQTSMYLCASSLPRRVHEQYFGPGTRLTVT.

This CDR3 is CASSLWVMNTEAFF. CDR3 coding DNA: TGTGCCAGCAGCTTATGGGTAATGAACACTGAAGCTTTCTTT. J is TRBJ1-1 and V is TRBV7-9; D is unclear. The V and J ends lost 2 bases and 0 bases respectively, with 7 bases between them. Germline V gene data show CDR1 as SEHNR and CDR2 as FQNEAQ (reference sequence). There are 14 residues in the CDR3.

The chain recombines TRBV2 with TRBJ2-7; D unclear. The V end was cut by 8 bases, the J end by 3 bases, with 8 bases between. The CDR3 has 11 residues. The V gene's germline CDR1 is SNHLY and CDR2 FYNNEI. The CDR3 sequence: CASHLNYEQYF. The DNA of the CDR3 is TGTGCCAGCCATCTGAACTACGAGCAGTACTTC.

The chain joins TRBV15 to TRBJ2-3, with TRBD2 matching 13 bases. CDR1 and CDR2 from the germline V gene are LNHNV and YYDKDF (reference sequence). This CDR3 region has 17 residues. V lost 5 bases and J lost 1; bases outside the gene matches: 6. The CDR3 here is CATSGGLAGDGTDTQYF. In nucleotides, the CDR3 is TGTGCCACCAGCGGAGGACTAGCGGGAGATGGCACAGATACGCAGTATTTT.

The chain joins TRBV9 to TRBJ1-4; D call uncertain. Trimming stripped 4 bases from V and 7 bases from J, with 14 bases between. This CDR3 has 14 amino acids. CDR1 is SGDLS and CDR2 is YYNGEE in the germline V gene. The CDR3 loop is CASSPELGSEKLFF. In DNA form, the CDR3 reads TGTGCCAGCAGCCCAGAATTGGGGTCTGAAAAACTGTTTTTT.